This record concerns one T cell receptor (beta chain) sequence. What it binds is not known. Germline trimming cut 4 bases from V and 1 base from J; bases unmatched to any gene: 3. Germline V CDR1 and CDR2: LNHDA, SQIVND (reference sequence). The CDR3 runs 15 residues. The entry originates in a study of T cells in localized non-small cell lung cancer. Study outcomes and limitations: Those with higher blood T cell density had longer overall survival. A median of approximately 57 clones ranked among the top 100 in tumor appeared in adjacent lung. Because researchers sequenced only one region of the tumor, heterogeneity is still possible. Peak T cell clonality was found in uninvolved adjacent lung, exceeding tumor.

Using immunoSEQ multiplex PCR, the repertoire was profiled, and TCRdb retains in-frame clones only, with some absent. The profile shows approximately 83,000 clones, 88% of them singletons. The specimen comprised peripheral blood, sampled before any cancer treatment. The receptor was isolated from a woman aged 40-69 years with stage I squamous cell lung carcinoma. V is TRBV19 and J is TRBJ1-1, with TRBD1 matching over 10 bases. This chain's CDR3 is CASSTRDRGNTEAFF. The CDR3 coding sequence is TGTGCCAGTAGTACCCGGGACAGGGGGAACACTGAAGCTTTCTTT. The entire variable domain, with the rest obtained from reference TRBV19 and TRBJ1-1, is as follows: DGGITQSPKYLFRKEGQNVTLSCEQNLNHDAMYWYRQDPGQGLRLIYYSQIVNDFQKGDIAEGYSVSREKKESFPLTVTSAQKNPTAFYLCASSTRDRGNTEAFFGQGTRLTVV.